This T cell receptor beta chain comes out of a study of CD8+CD57+ T cells in acquired aplastic anemia. TCR beta VDJ combinations and CDR3 sequences were profiled from genomic DNA. TCRdb passed the reads through MiXCR, listing each CDR3 protein once. The table records approximately 180,000 distinct CDR3 sequences, roughly 50% of them present only once. Only patients with CD8+CD57+ cell expansion on flow cytometry were chosen for sequencing. V shed 5 bases and J 0 bases; nucleotides not matched to a gene: 4. This CDR3 has 15 residues. Germline CDR1 and CDR2: LGHNA and YNFKEQ. This clonotype has a count of ten or more.

V usage is TRBV4-2 and J usage is TRBJ2-3; TRBD1 aligns across 8 bases. The receptor comes from a human donor with aplastic anemia. The sample taken for sequencing was sorted CD4+, CD8+, or CD8+CD57+ T cells (not recorded which) from PBMCs. The CDR3, as DNA: TGTGCCAGCAGCACCGGACAGGGAAGCACAGATACGCAGTATTTT. Translating it yields CASSTGQGSTDTQYF.